The 17 T cell receptor delta chains in this list originate from one sample, sequenced in a study of Vδ1+ human thymocytes. No antigens are known for them. Extracted RNA was reverse transcribed into cDNA. Multiplex PCR used pooled V-gene forward primers and a constant-region reverse primer to amplify CDR3s. TCRdb fed the multiplex PCR reads into CATT to redo clone calling. The table has some 73,000 delta-chain clones, approximately 37% seen once; the top ten hold under 0.3%. Study-wide points: Thymic TRG and TRD repertoires appeared highly polyclonal.

Sequencing was done on a sample of Vdelta1+ gamma-delta thymocytes from the thymus. As for subset: FACS-sorted CD3+ TCRalphabeta- TCRVdelta1+ TCRVdelta2- thymocytes. Every receptor here comes from a boy under two years old who had congenital heart surgery.

This clone has only a few counts. The gene calls are TRDV2 and TRDJ1; TRDD3 matches at 7 bases. The CDR3 has 15 amino acids. With 3 bases clipped from V and 4 bases from J, the junction kept 10 bases outside the gene matches. Germline CDR1 GEAIGNYY, CDR2 EKD. CDR3 in DNA: TGTGCCTGTGACGCCCCGCTGGGGGCCCTCGATAAACTCATCTTT. Translated, it gives CACDAPLGALDKLIF.

The chain is built from TRDV1 and TRDJ1; 10 nucleotides align to TRDD3. Trimming cost V 1 base and J 0 bases; bases outside gene matches: 11. Germline values: CDR1 TSWWSYY, CDR2 QGS. The CDR3 spans 19 residues. CDR3 in DNA: TGTGCTCTTGGGGAACCCGCTCGGGGGATACGAGGGTACACCGATAAACTCATCTTT. It encodes CALGEPARGIRGYTDKLIF.

The chain carries TRDV1 and TRDJ1, with TRDD3 matching over 9 bases. After removal of 9 bases from V and 4 bases from J, the junction contained 21 bases not matched to a gene. Per germline, CDR1 TSWWSYY and CDR2 QGS. The CDR3 contains 18 residues. The CDR3, as DNA: TGTGCTCTCCGTGGTGGGGGATATATGGTCCCAGATCTCGATAAACTCATCTTT. Translating it yields CALRGGGYMVPDLDKLIF.

V gene TRDV1 combines with J gene TRDJ1, with TRDD3 matching 11 bases. The CDR3 has 18 amino acids. V lost 0 bases and J lost 0; bases outside the gene matches: 6. CDR1 and CDR2 from the germline V gene are TSWWSYY and QGS. The CDR3 sequence is CALGELRNWGIYTDKLIF. CDR3 nucleotides: TGTGCTCTTGGGGAACTGAGGAACTGGGGGATATACACCGATAAACTCATCTTT.

In this sample, this clone turned up a few times. This chain links TRDV1 with TRDJ1; D gene unclear. The germline CDR1 and CDR2 sequences are TSWWSYY and QGS. The CDR3 is 18 amino acids. V gave up 3 bases and J gave up 4 bases, with 24 bases separating them. CDR3 sequence reads: CALGDRRYHHFYCDKLIF. The CDR3 DNA sequence: TGTGCTCTTGGGGATCGCAGGTACCACCACTTTTACTGCGATAAACTCATCTTT.

The V call is TRDV1, the J call TRDJ1; D is unresolved. V was pared by 1 base and J by 7 bases, with 28 bases between. The CDR3 is 19 residues long. Germline CDR1 and CDR2: TSWWSYY and QGS. The DNA of the CDR3 is TGTGCTCTTGGGGAACGGTTAAGCACGAGAAACGTCGGGGTGGGTAAACTCATCTTT. Protein product: CALGERLSTRNVGVGKLIF.

This clone came up a few times. The V call is TRDV1, the J call TRDJ1, with 8 positions matching TRDD3. Germline assignment: CDR1 TSWWSYY and CDR2 QGS. The ends lost 0 bases at V and 0 bases at J; junction bases unmatched: 27. This CDR3 has 24 amino acids. CDR3 protein: CALGELVPYPGPQLGVTYTDKLIF. The CDR3 nucleotides are TGTGCTCTTGGGGAACTAGTACCCTACCCTGGTCCGCAACTGGGGGTTACGTACACCGATAAACTCATCTTT.

The sample holds a few counts of this clone. The chain is built from TRDV1 and TRDJ1; 9 bases align to TRDD3. The trim removed 1 base at V and 0 bases at J, leaving 12 bases unmatched. The germline CDR1 and CDR2 sequences are TSWWSYY and QGS. The CDR3 totals 19 residues. The CDR3 loop reads CALGERPVGGYPYTDKLIF. CDR3 DNA sequence: TGTGCTCTTGGGGAACGGCCGGTAGGGGGATACCCCTACACCGATAAACTCATCTTT.

This clone was counted once. The genes are TRDV1 and TRDJ1; tentatively, D is TRDD3 (5 bases). The ends were cut back, 4 bases at V and 2 bases at J, with 17 bases in the middle. CDR1 is TSWWSYY, CDR2 QGS, per germline. The CDR3 consists of 16 residues. DNA of the CDR3: TGTGCTCTTGGGGCTAGGTGTGATAGGGATACCGATAAACTCATCTTT. Protein product: CALGARCDRDTDKLIF.

This clone was recorded a few times. The chain couples TRDV1 to TRDJ1, with D possibly being TRDD3 (6 bases). Trimming shortened V by 6 bases and J by 2 bases, and 40 bases separated the two germline ends. The CDR3 totals 23 residues. Per the germline V gene, CDR1 is TSWWSYY and CDR2 is QGS. The CDR3 coding sequence is TGTGCTCTTGGTGGACATCCGCACCGCAGGAGACCGGGGGACTCCATTGGGACCGATAAACTCATCTTT. This sequence encodes CALGGHPHRRRPGDSIGTDKLIF.

V and J are TRDV1 and TRDJ1, with a weak D call TRDD3 (5 bases). V lost 1 base and J lost 0, with 27 bases in between. Germline CDR1 is TSWWSYY and CDR2 is QGS. The CDR3 totals 21 residues. CDR3 sequence reads: CALGERYPLGWAPHYTDKLIF. The CDR3 nucleotides read TGTGCTCTTGGGGAACGTTATCCCCTGGGCTGGGCGCCACATTACACCGATAAACTCATCTTT.

A note on this clone: This could be a read error, since a much larger clone is one nucleotide away. This chain links TRDV2 with TRDJ1, with TRDD3 matching over 12 bases. Germline V gene data show CDR1 as GEAIGNYY and CDR2 as EKD. Trimming removed 5 bases from V and 2 bases from J; junction bases left unmatched: 8. There are 16 residues in the CDR3. CDR3 sequence reads: CACATVLGDTTDKLIF. In nucleotides, the CDR3 is TGTGCCTGTGCAACGGTACTGGGGGATACTACCGATAAACTCATCTTT.

V usage is TRDV1 and J usage is TRDJ1; 8 bases agree with TRDD3. The trim removed 1 base at V and 0 bases at J, leaving 25 bases unmatched. CDR3 length: 23 amino acids. Germline values: CDR1 TSWWSYY, CDR2 QGS. The CDR3 region is CALGEQCPDSGCLGDPYTDKLIF. Here the CDR3 DNA reads TGTGCTCTTGGGGAACAATGCCCGGATAGCGGCTGCTTGGGGGATCCGTACACCGATAAACTCATCTTT.

The rearrangement joins TRDV1 to TRDJ1; the D gene could be TRDD2 or TRDD3 (7 bases each). This CDR3 is 19 amino acids long. The V gene's germline CDR1 is TSWWSYY and CDR2 QGS. The V gene lost 5 bases and the J gene lost 0 bases, with 25 bases spanning the gap. This chain's CDR3 is CALGSSFLGASPYTDKLIF. The DNA of the CDR3 is TGTGCTCTTGGGTCCTCCTTCCTGGGGGCTAGCCCTTACACCGATAAACTCATCTTT.

This clone was recorded a few times. This chain connects TRDV1 to TRDJ1; D may be TRDD2 (6 bases). CDR1 TSWWSYY and CDR2 QGS come from the germline V gene. The CDR3 covers 24 residues. Trimming pared 3 bases from V and 0 bases from J, leaving 38 bases between. The CDR3 bases are TGTGCTCTTGGGGACCGACCCAACATCCTACGGGCTGGGATGTGGGGCGACTACACCGATAAACTCATCTTT. It translates to CALGDRPNILRAGMWGDYTDKLIF.

This rearrangement joins TRDV1 to TRDJ1, with 12 bases that match TRDD3. Germline trimming cut 2 bases from V and 2 bases from J; bases unmatched to any gene: 24. Germline V gives CDR1 TSWWSYY, CDR2 QGS. This CDR3 has 23 residues. The CDR3 reads CALGEEKPYLEYWGIQPTDKLIF. DNA of the CDR3: TGTGCTCTTGGGGAAGAAAAGCCCTACTTAGAGTACTGGGGGATACAGCCAACCGATAAACTCATCTTT.

The sample holds a few counts of this clone. The chain has TRDV1 and TRDJ1; no definite D call. This CDR3 comprises 16 residues. Germline CDR1 and CDR2: TSWWSYY and QGS. V gave up 2 bases and J gave up 7 bases, with 20 bases separating them. In DNA, the CDR3 is TGTGCTCTTGGGGAAGGGGTGGAAGGTCCCGGGAGTAAACTCATCTTT. It encodes CALGEGVEGPGSKLIF.